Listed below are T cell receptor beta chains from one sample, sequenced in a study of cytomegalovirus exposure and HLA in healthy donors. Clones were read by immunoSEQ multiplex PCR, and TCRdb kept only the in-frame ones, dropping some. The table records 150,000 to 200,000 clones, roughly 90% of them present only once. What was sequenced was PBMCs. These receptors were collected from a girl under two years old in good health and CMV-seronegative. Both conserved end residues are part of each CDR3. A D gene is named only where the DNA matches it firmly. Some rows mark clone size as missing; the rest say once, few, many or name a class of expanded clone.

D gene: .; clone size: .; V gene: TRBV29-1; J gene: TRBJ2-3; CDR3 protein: CSVGLTSLTDTQYF; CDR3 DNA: TGCAGCGTTGGCCTCACTTCCCTCACAGATACGCAGTATTTT
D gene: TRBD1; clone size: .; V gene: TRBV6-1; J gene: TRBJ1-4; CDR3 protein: CASRTGTGNEKLFF; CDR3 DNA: TGTGCCAGCAGGACCGGGACAGGGAATGAAAAACTGTTTTTT
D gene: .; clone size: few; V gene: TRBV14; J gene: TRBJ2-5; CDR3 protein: CASSHGAGETQYF; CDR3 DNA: TGTGCCAGCAGCCACGGGGCGGGGGAGACCCAGTACTTC
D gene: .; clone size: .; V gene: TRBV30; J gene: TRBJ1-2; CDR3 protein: CAWSETGLEGYTF; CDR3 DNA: TGTGCCTGGAGCGAAACAGGGTTAGAGGGCTACACCTTC
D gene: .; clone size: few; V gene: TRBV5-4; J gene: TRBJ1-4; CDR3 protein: CASSLTGTNEKLFF; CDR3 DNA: TGTGCCAGCAGCTTGACAGGGACTAATGAAAAACTGTTTTTT
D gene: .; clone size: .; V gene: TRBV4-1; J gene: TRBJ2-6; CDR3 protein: CASSQDLLGSRAGANVLTF; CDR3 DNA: TGCGCCAGCAGCCAAGATCTACTCGGGAGTCGGGCTGGGGCCAACGTCCTGACTTTC
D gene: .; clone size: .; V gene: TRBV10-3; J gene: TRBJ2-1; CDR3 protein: CAISEIFYGRDNEQFF; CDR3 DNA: TGTGCCATCAGTGAGATTTTTTATGGGCGGGACAATGAGCAGTTCTTC
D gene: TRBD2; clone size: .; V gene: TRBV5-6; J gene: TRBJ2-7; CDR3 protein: CASSSGGRRVDEQYF; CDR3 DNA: TGTGCCAGCAGCTCGGGGGGTCGACGGGTGGACGAGCAGTACTTC
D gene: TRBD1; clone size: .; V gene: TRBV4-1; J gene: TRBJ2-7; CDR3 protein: CASSQDLGQGAREQYF; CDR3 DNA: TGCGCCAGCAGCCAAGATTTAGGACAGGGGGCTCGGGAGCAGTACTTC
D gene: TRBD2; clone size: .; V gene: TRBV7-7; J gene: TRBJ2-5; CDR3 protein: CASSPGLARETQYF; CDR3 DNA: TGTGCTAGCAGCCCCGGACTAGCGAGGGAGACCCAGTACTTC
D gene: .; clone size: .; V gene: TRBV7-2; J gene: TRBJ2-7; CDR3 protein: CASSFRAGSYEQYF; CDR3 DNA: TGTGCCAGCAGCTTCAGGGCGGGGTCCTACGAGCAGTACTTC
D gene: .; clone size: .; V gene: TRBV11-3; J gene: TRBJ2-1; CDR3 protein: CASSYVGSSYNEQFF; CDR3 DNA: TGTGCCAGCAGCTACGTCGGGAGCTCCTACAATGAGCAGTTCTTC
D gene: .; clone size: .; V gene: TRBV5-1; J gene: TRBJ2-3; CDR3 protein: CASSRRGPTDTQYF; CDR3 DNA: TGCGCCAGCAGCCGGCGGGGCCCCACAGATACGCAGTATTTT
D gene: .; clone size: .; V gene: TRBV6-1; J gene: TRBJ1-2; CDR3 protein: CASSAQGIDGYTF; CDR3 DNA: TGTGCCAGCAGTGCTCAGGGGATAGATGGCTACACCTTC
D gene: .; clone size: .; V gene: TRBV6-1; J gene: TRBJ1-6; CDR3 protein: CASRDSVNSPLHF; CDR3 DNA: TGTGCCAGCAGAGACAGTGTCAATTCACCCCTCCACTTT